The 25 T cell receptor beta chains reported below all come from one sample, sequenced in a study of T-cell reconstitution after alpha-beta-depleted transplantation in children. Construction of the TCRbeta library involved unique molecular identifiers. One entry per CDR3 protein, called by TCRdb with MiXCR from the PCR reads. This sample has 600,000 to 700,000 distinct CDR3 sequences; roughly 17% occur once, and the top ten carry around 0.96%. The sample in question was PBMCs from the stem cell graft donor, obtained from the stem cell graft. These receptors were taken from a human donor who donated a stem cell graft to a child with acute myeloid leukemia.

On this clonotype: A read error is possible here, since a much larger clone lies one base away. The chain has TRBV4-3 and TRBJ2-3, with a possible D match to TRBD2 (7 bases). Germline V CDR1 and CDR2: LGHNA, YSLEER. This CDR3 comprises 17 residues. The ends were cut back, 2 bases at V and 4 bases at J, with 19 bases in the middle. The CDR3 DNA follows: TGCGCCAGCAGCCAAAGCCGACCTCGGGGGGCCGCAGATACGCAGTATTTT. Translated: CASSQSRPRGAADTQYF.

This chain joins TRBV6-2 or TRBV6-3 and TRBJ2-7; the match to TRBD2 covers 7 bases. CDR1 MNHEY and CDR2 SVGEGT come from the germline V gene. The CDR3 has 12 amino acids. The J segment lost 4 bases and the V segment lost 8 bases, leaving 5 bases of the junction unmatched. For the CDR3, the DNA is TGTGCCAGCCGGGACTACCGATACGAGCAGTACGTC. It yields the protein CASRDYRYEQYV.

This clonotype has ten or more counts. The chain recombines TRBV15 with TRBJ1-2; perhaps TRBD1 as D (6 bases). Germline CDR1 is LNHNV and CDR2 is YYDKDF (reference sequence). The CDR3 extends over 13 amino acids. The V end was cut by 9 bases, the J end by 6 bases, with 17 bases between. CDR3: CATNGRGRDGYTF. In nucleotides, the CDR3 is TGTGCCACAAACGGACGGGGGCGGGATGGCTACACCTTC. Drawing the rest from reference TRBV15 and TRBJ1-2, the complete variable domain is DAMVIQNPRYQVTQFGKPVTLSCSQTLNHNVMYWYQQKSSQAPKLLFHYYDKDFNNEADTPDNFQSRRPNTSFCFLDIRSPGLGDTAMYLCATNGRGRDGYTFGSGTRLTVV.

This clonotype was seen many times. The rearrangement uses TRBV27 and TRBJ2-7; either TRBD1 or TRBD2 may fit D (6 bases each). CDR1 and CDR2 from the germline V gene are MNHEY and SMNVEV (reference sequence). V lost 5 bases and J lost 4, with 15 bases in between. This CDR3 spans 14 amino acids. The CDR3 nucleotides read TGTGCCAGCAGTCCACTAGGGGGACTTTACGAGCAGTACGTC. Translated: CASSPLGGLYEQYV.

This clonotype was seen many times. The rearrangement links TRBV5-1 to TRBJ1-6; 7 positions match TRBD1. The germline gives CDR1 SGHRS, CDR2 YFSETQ. The V and J ends lost 0 bases and 6 bases, in that order; junction bases with no gene match: 6. The CDR3 extends over 16 amino acids. The CDR3 DNA is TGCGCCAGCAGCTTGGGGGCGACAGGGAGTAATTCACCCCTCCACTTT. It specifies CASSLGATGSNSPLHF.

This clonotype came up a few times. The CDR3 DNA is TGTGCCAGCAGCCATCCGAGACAGGGGGGTGAGACCCAGTACTTC. It is translated as CASSHPRQGGETQYF. V and J are TRBV4-2 and TRBJ2-5, with 9 bases fitting TRBD1. Germline V lookup: CDR1 LGHNA, CDR2 YNFKEQ. This CDR3 comprises 15 residues. Trimming at V came to 3 bases and at J to 5 bases, leaving 7 bases not matched to a gene.

This clonotype was recorded many times. The rearrangement joins TRBV29-1 to TRBJ1-5, with 8 bases aligning to TRBD1. This CDR3 has 13 residues. Germline V gene data show CDR1 as SQVTM and CDR2 as ANQGSEA. Trimming cost V 4 bases and J 2 bases; bases outside gene matches: 1. The CDR3 sequence: CSVATGGNQPQHF. Written as DNA, the CDR3 is TGCAGCGTTGCGACAGGGGGCAATCAGCCCCAGCATTTT.

The gene calls are TRBV13 and TRBJ1-1; perhaps TRBD1 as D (5 bases). This CDR3 spans 15 amino acids. V was trimmed by 5 bases and J by 1 base, leaving 14 bases between them. Per germline, CDR1 PRHDT and CDR2 FYEKMQ (reference sequence). Here the CDR3 reads CASSLPTAGNTEAFF. As DNA, the CDR3 is TGTGCCAGCAGCCTCCCGACAGCGGGGAACACTGAAGCTTTCTTT. The complete variable domain, with remaining parts taken from reference TRBV13 and TRBJ1-1, reads AAGVIQSPRHLIKEKRETATLKCYPIPRHDTVYWYQQGPGQDPQFLISFYEKMQSDKGSIPDRFSAQQFSDYHSELNMSSLELGDSALYFCASSLPTAGNTEAFFGQGTRLTVV.

This clonotype appeared a few times. V gene TRBV20-1 combines with J gene TRBJ1-5, with a weak D call TRBD1 (5 bases). CDR3 size: 14 residues. Trimming removed 3 bases from V and 3 bases from J, with 12 bases in between. Per germline, CDR1 DFQATT and CDR2 SNEGSKA (reference sequence). The CDR3, as DNA: TGCAGTGCTAGTAAGGGGCCCCCCAATCAGCCCCAGCATTTT. This sequence encodes CSASKGPPNQPQHF.

This clonotype has at least ten counts. The chain couples TRBV12-3 or TRBV12-4 to TRBJ2-5; TRBD1 aligns across 10 bases. The CDR3 contains 15 residues. With V trimmed by 6 bases and J by 3 bases, 7 bases remained unmatched. CDR3 nucleotide sequence: TGTGCCAGCAGCCATACCGGGACAGGGGAAGAGACCCAGTACTTC. Protein: CASSHTGTGEETQYF.

This clonotype was observed a few times. The gene calls are TRBV7-9 and TRBJ2-1; 7 bases match TRBD1. J lost 13 bases, V lost 5 bases, and 8 bases had no gene match. Germline lookup yields CDR1 SEHNR and CDR2 FQNEAQ (reference sequence). This CDR3 has 12 residues. CDR3 region: CASSPDRASQFF. The CDR3 region has the DNA TGTGCCAGCAGCCCCGACAGGGCCAGTCAGTTCTTC.

This clonotype was counted many times. J is TRBJ2-3 and V is TRBV20-1; 7 bases agree with TRBD1. Trimming at V came to 3 bases and at J to 2 bases, leaving 8 bases not matched to a gene. Germline V gives CDR1 DFQATT, CDR2 SNEGSKA (reference sequence). The length of the CDR3 is 15 residues. CDR3 loop: CSARPTGRNTDTQYF. The CDR3 nucleotides read TGCAGTGCTAGGCCGACAGGGCGGAACACAGATACGCAGTATTTT.

J is TRBJ2-7 and V is TRBV5-1, with TRBD1 identical over 8 bases. The CDR3 length is 16 residues. With V trimmed by 0 bases and J by 0 bases, 5 bases remained unmatched. Per the germline V gene, CDR1 is SGHRS and CDR2 is YFSETQ. The CDR3 spells CASSLVTGVLSYEQYF. CDR3 nucleotide sequence: TGCGCCAGCAGCTTGGTGACAGGGGTCCTCTCCTACGAGCAGTACTTC. The whole variable domain, remainder taken from reference TRBV5-1 and TRBJ2-7, is KAGVTQTPRYLIKTRGQQVTLSCSPISGHRSVSWYQQTPGQGLQFLFEYFSETQRNKGNFPGRFSGRQFSNSRSEMNVSTLELGDSALYLCASSLVTGVLSYEQYFGPGTRLTVT.

This clonotype was recorded at least ten times. The chain joins TRBV12-3 or TRBV12-4 to TRBJ1-2; D is uncertain. The CDR3 has 12 residues. V was cut by 2 bases and J by 5 bases, with 6 bases left in between. CDR3 sequence reads: CASSLQTYGYTF. CDR3 coding DNA: TGTGCCAGCAGTTTACAGACGTATGGCTACACCTTC.

This clonotype was recorded many times. V gene TRBV20-1 combines with J gene TRBJ1-1; weak D call: TRBD1 (5 bases). V gave up 6 bases and J gave up 7 bases, with 9 bases separating them. The CDR3 contains 10 residues. Per germline, CDR1 DFQATT and CDR2 SNEGSKA (reference sequence). The chain's CDR3 is CSAKTDEAFF. In DNA form, the CDR3 reads TGCAGTGCCAAGACAGATGAAGCTTTCTTT.

The V call is TRBV7-8, the J call TRBJ2-3, with TRBD1 as a possible D gene (7 bases). V was cut by 4 bases and J by 5 bases, with 16 bases left in between. The CDR3 runs to 15 residues. CDR1 is SGHVS, CDR2 FQNEAQ, per germline. CDR3 nucleotide sequence: TGTGCCAGCAGCTCGGAGGGACAGTTCAAAGATACGCAGTATTTT. It translates to CASSSEGQFKDTQYF.

This clonotype was seen ten or more times. This chain links TRBV5-5 with TRBJ1-2; 7 nucleotides line up with TRBD1. Germline trimming cut 5 bases from V and 7 bases from J; bases unmatched to any gene: 8. CDR1 and CDR2 from the germline V gene are SGHKS and YYEKEE (reference sequence). The CDR3 spans 13 residues. CDR3: CASRKAGGGGYTF. The CDR3 DNA sequence: TGTGCCAGCAGGAAAGCAGGGGGTGGTGGCTACACCTTC.

CDR3 coding DNA: TGTGCCAGCAGCCCCCCGGGAAGCGCTGGGGCCAATCAGCCCCAGCATTTT. Amino acid sequence: CASSPPGSAGANQPQHF. The rearrangement joins TRBV12-3 or TRBV12-4 to TRBJ1-5; maybe TRBD1 (5 bases). V lost 6 bases and J lost 3, with 21 bases in between. The CDR3 is 17 amino acids.

This clonotype was seen at least ten times. The gene calls are TRBV20-1 and TRBJ1-6; D is ambiguous. From germline, CDR1 is DFQATT and CDR2 SNEGSKA (reference sequence). V dropped 3 bases and J dropped 10 bases, with 10 bases sitting between them. This CDR3 has 12 amino acids. CDR3 coding DNA: TGCAGTGCTAGCCGGCTTGAGTCACCCCTCCACTTT. This gives the protein CSASRLESPLHF.

The rearrangement joins TRBV6-1 to TRBJ1-1; the D is unclear. Trimming removed 4 bases from V and 1 base from J, with 7 bases in between. The germline V gene encodes CDR1 MNHNS and CDR2 SASEGT. CDR3 length: 13 amino acids. The CDR3 spells CASSAMRNTEAFF. For the CDR3, the DNA is TGTGCCAGCAGTGCCATGAGGAACACTGAAGCTTTCTTT.

This clonotype was detected a few times. The V and J genes are TRBV4-2 and TRBJ2-7; no reliable D call. The CDR3 is 14 amino acids. The V gene lost 2 bases and the J gene lost 3 bases, with 11 bases spanning the gap. Germline values: CDR1 LGHNA, CDR2 YNFKEQ. CDR3 residues: CASSQSRENYEQYF. DNA for the CDR3: TGTGCCAGCAGCCAATCACGCGAAAACTACGAGCAGTACTTC.

This clonotype has a count of ten or more. The chain combines TRBV10-3 with TRBJ1-6; no reliable D call. This CDR3 comprises 13 residues. Trimming took off 9 bases at V and 8 bases at J, with 14 bases between the two ends. Germline-derived CDR1 and CDR2 are ENHRY and SYGVKD. CDR3 DNA sequence: TGTGCCATAAGAGGGAGATCTGATTCACCCCTCCACTTT. Translation: CAIRGRSDSPLHF.

CDR3 coding DNA: TGCAGCGTTTCACTAGGATATTGGGATGAGCAGTTCTTC. Translating gives CSVSLGYWDEQFF. The rearrangement joins TRBV29-1 to TRBJ2-1; possibly TRBD2 for D (5 bases). The ends were cut back, 5 bases at V and 8 bases at J, with 16 bases in the middle. This CDR3 has 13 amino acids. CDR1 is SQVTM, CDR2 ANQGSEA, per germline.

This clonotype was seen a few times. V and J are TRBV20-1 and TRBJ2-5; 8 bases line up with TRBD2. The germline V gene encodes CDR1 DFQATT and CDR2 SNEGSKA (reference sequence). The CDR3 totals 13 residues. J lost 3 bases, V lost 6 bases, and 6 bases had no gene match. The CDR3 DNA reads TGCAGTGCGCCGGGGGGGGCCGAAGAGACCCAGTACTTC. Its translation is CSAPGGAEETQYF.

This clonotype was observed many times. The chain couples TRBV7-2 to TRBJ1-1, with 8 bases aligning to TRBD1. J lost 1 base, V lost 4 bases, and 2 bases had no gene match. This CDR3 has 14 amino acids. The germline V gene encodes CDR1 SGHTA and CDR2 FQGNSA. This chain's CDR3 is CASSWDRTNTEAFF. DNA of the CDR3: TGTGCCAGCAGCTGGGACAGGACGAACACTGAAGCTTTCTTT.